The 23 T cell receptor beta chains listed next were all sequenced from one sample in a study of T cell responses to AZD1222 COVID-19 vaccine. Profiling relied on immunoSEQ multiplex PCR, and the TCRdb table lists in-frame clones only, not all of them. This table has about 140,000 clones, 85% to 90% appearing once. Here the sequenced sample was peripheral blood, taken on day 0 of AZD1222 vaccination. The origin of the receptors is an adult in good health.

The V and J genes are TRBV19 and TRBJ1-5; D is unclear. Germline V gene lookup returns CDR1 LNHDA and CDR2 SQIVND (reference sequence). V was shortened by 0 bases and J by 6 bases, with 12 bases between the two germline ends. This CDR3 contains 15 residues. CDR3 amino acids: CASSIEGIGRQPQHF. The CDR3 DNA sequence: TGTGCCAGTAGTATAGAGGGGATTGGTCGTCAGCCCCAGCATTTT.

V usage is TRBV10-2 and J usage is TRBJ2-1, with D tentatively TRBD1 or TRBD2 (5 bases each). From germline, CDR1 is WSHSY and CDR2 SAAADI. This CDR3 region has 14 residues. V shed 4 bases and J shed 0 bases, with 7 bases lying between them. The CDR3 region is CASSVGGSYNEQFF. CDR3 coding DNA: TGCGCCAGCAGTGTTGGGGGCTCCTACAATGAGCAGTTCTTC.

The gene calls are TRBV18 and TRBJ2-1; 7 bases align to TRBD1. Unmatched junction bases numbered 6, after V lost 2 bases and J lost 5 bases. CDR1 and CDR2 from the germline V gene are KGHSH and LQKENI. This CDR3 contains 15 residues. The CDR3 nucleotides are TGTGCCAGCTCACCAGACCCGGGACAGAACAATGAGCAGTTCTTC. It yields the protein CASSPDPGQNNEQFF. The complete variable domain, with remaining parts taken from reference TRBV18 and TRBJ2-1, reads NAGVMQNPRHLVRRRGQEARLRCSPMKGHSHVYWYRQLPEEGLKFMVYLQKENIIDESGMPKERFSAEFPKEGPSILRIQQVVRGDSAAYFCASSPDPGQNNEQFFGPGTRLTVL.

V gene TRBV2 combines with J gene TRBJ2-1; TRBD2 aligns across 9 bases. Per germline, CDR1 SNHLY and CDR2 FYNNEI. This CDR3 contains 13 residues. J lost 5 bases, V lost 7 bases, and 3 bases had no gene match. In DNA form, the CDR3 reads TGTGCCAGCAAGCGGGGGGCTAACAATGAGCAGTTCTTC. This translates into CASKRGANNEQFF. Full variable domain (outside the CDR3, taken from reference TRBV2 and TRBJ2-1): EPEVTQTPSHQVTQMGQEVILRCVPISNHLYFYWYRQILGQKVEFLVSFYNNEISEKSEIFDDQFSVERPDGSNFTLKIRSTKLEDSAMYFCASKRGANNEQFFGPGTRLTVL.

This clone was observed a few times. The rearrangement joins TRBV30 to TRBJ1-6, with 7 bases fitting TRBD1. Germline V lookup: CDR1 GTSNPN, CDR2 SVGIG (reference sequence). The CDR3 is 14 residues long. V was pared by 4 bases and J by 7 bases, with 7 bases of the junction left unmatched. The DNA for the CDR3 is TGTGCCTGGACCATGGGGACAGAAAATTCACCCCTCCACTTT. Translated: CAWTMGTENSPLHF.

This clone has a single count. The CDR3 nucleotides read TGTGCCAGCAGTGAAACCGATAAGGCGAATGAGCAGTTCTTC. Translated, it gives CASSETDKANEQFF. The J gene is TRBJ2-1, the V gene TRBV27; no definite D call. From germline, CDR1 is MNHEY and CDR2 SMNVEV (reference sequence). The germline V and J ends were trimmed by 5 bases and 7 bases, with 15 bases remaining between them. CDR3 size: 14 residues.

This chain links TRBV2 with TRBJ2-1; D is possibly TRBD1 or TRBD2 (5 bases each). The CDR3 runs 11 residues. The V gene lost 9 bases and the J gene lost 9 bases, with 12 bases spanning the gap. The V gene's germline CDR1 is SNHLY and CDR2 FYNNEI. This chain's CDR3 is CARGEGGEQFF. CDR3 bases: TGTGCCAGGGGGGAAGGTGGTGAGCAGTTCTTC.

The rearrangement links TRBV5-1 to TRBJ2-2; TRBD1 matches 7 bases. Germline assignment: CDR1 SGHRS and CDR2 YFSETQ. The CDR3 spans 14 residues. Trimming removed 4 bases from V and 4 bases from J; junction bases left unmatched: 4. The DNA of the CDR3 is TGCGCCAGCAGCCGGGACAGTAGCACCGGGGAGCTGTTTTTT. Protein sequence: CASSRDSSTGELFF.

The V call is TRBV28, the J call TRBJ2-5, with 8 bases matching TRBD2. V lost 5 bases to trimming and J lost 2 bases; unmatched junction nucleotides: 7. The V gene's germline CDR1 is MDHEN and CDR2 SYDVKM. This CDR3 spans 15 amino acids. The CDR3 DNA is TGTGCCAGCAGTCGGCATGCGGGGGGACAAGAGACCCAGTACTTC. Its protein product is CASSRHAGGQETQYF.

The chain couples TRBV6-5 to TRBJ1-5; tentative D call: TRBD1 (6 bases). The CDR3 sequence is 13 residues long. Germline V gene lookup returns CDR1 MNHEY and CDR2 SVGAGI. V shed 5 bases and J shed 6 bases, with 11 bases lying between them. The CDR3 sequence is CASSRTETQPQHF. The DNA of the CDR3 is TGTGCCAGCAGTCGGACAGAAACTCAGCCCCAGCATTTT.

CDR3 region: CASRIAQGATNTGELFF. CDR3 coding DNA: TGTGCCAGTAGGATTGCACAGGGGGCCACGAACACCGGGGAGCTGTTTTTT. The chain links TRBV19 to TRBJ2-2; 9 positions agree with TRBD1. The germline gives CDR1 LNHDA, CDR2 SQIVND (reference sequence). V dropped 6 bases and J dropped 0; count of bases not matched to a gene: 8. There are 17 residues in the CDR3.

V usage is TRBV27 and J usage is TRBJ1-5, with 10 positions matching TRBD1. Germline values: CDR1 MNHEY, CDR2 SMNVEV (reference sequence). V was clipped by 5 bases and J by 4 bases; unmatched bases: 8. The CDR3 is 16 amino acids. CDR3 DNA sequence: TGTGCCAGCAGTCCTAGACAGGGGGCGAGGAATCAGCCCCAGCATTTT. This gives the protein CASSPRQGARNQPQHF.

The chain combines TRBV4-1 with TRBJ2-4, with 10 nucleotides matching TRBD1. The CDR3 loop spans 15 amino acids. The V gene end was trimmed by 4 bases and the J gene end by 6 bases; junction bases not matched to a gene: 6. Germline assignment: CDR1 MGHRA and CDR2 YSYEKL. This CDR3 is CASSRAGTGVNIQYF. The CDR3 coding sequence is TGCGCCAGCAGCCGCGCCGGGACAGGGGTAAACATTCAGTACTTC.

This chain connects TRBV9 to TRBJ1-3; D is unclear. Germline loops: CDR1 SGDLS, CDR2 YYNGEE. This CDR3 is built from 14 residues. Between the trimmed V and J ends, which lost 0 bases and 5 bases, there was a span of 9 bases. CDR3: CASSVEDRRNTIYF. The CDR3 bases are TGTGCCAGCAGCGTAGAGGACCGAAGAAACACCATATATTTT.

This rearrangement joins TRBV30 to TRBJ2-2; possibly TRBD1 or TRBD2 for D (5 bases each). This CDR3 comprises 13 residues. Trimming left V 3 bases short and J 2 bases short, with 7 bases between. Germline CDR1 reads GTSNPN; CDR2 reads SVGIG (reference sequence). The CDR3 sequence is CAWRGVNTGELFF. The CDR3 DNA reads as TGTGCCTGGAGGGGGGTTAACACCGGGGAGCTGTTTTTT.

J is TRBJ2-7 and V is TRBV11-2, with 8 bases identical to TRBD2. Per germline, CDR1 SGHAT and CDR2 FQNNGV. The CDR3 loop spans 16 amino acids. V was clipped by 5 bases and J by 2 bases; unmatched bases: 11. The CDR3 loop is CASSPSSGGGTYEQYF. DNA of the CDR3: TGTGCCAGCAGCCCCAGTAGTGGCGGGGGGACCTACGAGCAGTACTTC. The variable domain in full, completed from reference TRBV11-2 and TRBJ2-7, reads EAGVAQSPRYKIIEKRQSVAFWCNPISGHATLYWYQQILGQGPKLLIQFQNNGVVDDSQLPKDRFSAERLKGVDSTLKIQPAKLEDSAVYLCASSPSSGGGTYEQYFGPGTRLTVT.

V gene TRBV3-1 (or the pseudogene TRBV3-2) combines with J gene TRBJ1-2; 10 nucleotides agree with TRBD1. V dropped 1 base and J dropped 8; count of bases not matched to a gene: 10. Germline lookup yields CDR1 LGHDT and CDR2 YNNKEL (reference sequence). This CDR3 spans 16 amino acids. Here the CDR3 reads CASSQATVGTGAGYTF. The CDR3 DNA follows: TGTGCCAGCAGCCAAGCCACCGTTGGGACAGGGGCAGGCTACACCTTC.

This chain connects TRBV7-9 to TRBJ1-2; TRBD1 aligns across 8 bases. V lost 2 bases and J lost 2; bases outside the gene matches: 4. The CDR3 totals 15 residues. Germline V gene data show CDR1 as SEHNR and CDR2 as FQNEAQ (reference sequence). The CDR3 protein is CASSLTQGGNYGYTF. The CDR3, as DNA: TGTGCCAGCAGCTTAACACAGGGGGGAAACTATGGCTACACCTTC.

This sequence joins TRBV5-1 and TRBJ2-2; no clear D. Germline-derived CDR1 and CDR2 are SGHRS and YFSETQ. Deletions cut 7 bases from V and 5 bases from J, with 12 bases between. This CDR3 region has 13 residues. CDR3 amino acids: CASRSVGTGELFF. CDR3 sequence (DNA): TGCGCCAGCCGGAGCGTTGGGACCGGGGAGCTGTTTTTT.

This clone was observed a few times. This chain connects TRBV11-2 to TRBJ2-7, with D possibly being TRBD2 (6 bases). V lost 5 bases and J 5 bases, leaving 16 bases between the germline ends. CDR3 size: 14 residues. CDR1 is SGHAT, CDR2 FQNNGV, per germline. CDR3 loop: CASSQSGLANEQYF. CDR3 DNA: TGTGCCAGCAGCCAATCGGGCCTAGCGAACGAGCAGTACTTC.

This sequence joins TRBV6-5 and TRBJ2-5, with D uncertain. The V and J ends lost 9 bases and 5 bases respectively, with 19 bases between them. Per germline, CDR1 MNHEY and CDR2 SVGAGI. The CDR3 is 14 residues long. CDR3 protein: CASTTRSSRETQYF. The CDR3, as DNA: TGTGCCAGTACAACTCGTAGCTCTAGGGAGACCCAGTACTTC.

The gene calls are TRBV9 and TRBJ2-5, with TRBD2 matching over 7 bases. Unmatched junction bases numbered 16, after V lost 4 bases and J lost 4 bases. CDR3 size: 17 residues. CDR1 is SGDLS and CDR2 is YYNGEE in the germline V gene. CDR3 in amino acids: CASSPRGGAPLRETQYF. For the CDR3, the DNA is TGTGCCAGCAGCCCCCGGGGAGGGGCCCCCTTGCGAGAGACCCAGTACTTC.

The gene calls are TRBV12-3 or TRBV12-4 and TRBJ2-5; D call uncertain. The ends were cut back, 6 bases at V and 9 bases at J, with 14 bases in the middle. This CDR3 is built from 12 residues. This chain's CDR3 is CASRPGEAAQYF. The CDR3 bases are TGTGCCAGCAGACCCGGAGAGGCGGCCCAGTACTTC.